The TCR beta chain under discussion was sequenced for a study of T cell repertoires in cytomegalovirus infection. About the study: CMV epitopes, recently identified HLA-C-restricted and well-studied HLA-B-restricted, were used. Public signatures in TCR beta pointed to CMV infection and matching HLA type.

There are a few counts of this clonotype. No antigen is known for it. MiXCR, applied by TCRdb to the reads, yields one record per CDR3 protein. The data contain roughly 310,000 distinct CDR3 sequences, almost 30% of them singletons. CDR1 is MDHEN and CDR2 is SYDVKM in the germline V gene. V lost 2 bases, J lost 9 bases, and 25 bases lay in between. CDR3 length: 17 amino acids. The chain couples TRBV28 to TRBJ1-2, with a tentative D call TRBD1 (5 bases). This clonotype was sampled from a human donor in good health (CMV status not recorded). Some clones in this sample may be carry-over from other donors' samples. The sample was cultured PBMCs, taken from culture after CMV antigen stimulation. The CDR3 here is CASSLIDSRYLTMRYTF. The CDR3, as DNA: TGTGCCAGCAGTTTAATAGACAGCCGATACCTTACTATGCGCTACACCTTC.